This TCR beta chain emerged from a study of response to subunit inactivated influenza vaccine. TCRdb itself ran the RT-PCR reads through MiXCR, one entry per CDR3 protein. The sample lists over 400,000 distinct CDR3 sequences, approximately 11% seen once, with less than 15% in the top ten. A few counts support this clonotype. Antigen: not known. The CDR3 length is 13 residues. Trimming left V 2 bases short and J 7 bases short, with 8 bases between. Study-wide points: It was the authors' suggestion that each seasonal influenza vaccination recruits few new T cells.

The chain employs TRBV12-3 or TRBV12-4 and TRBJ2-2; D not resolved. The clonotype was recovered from a man aged 45 to 65 who received an inactivated influenza vaccine. The material was PBMCs from blood, obtained roughly 48 days after vaccination. CDR3 DNA sequence: TGTGCCAGCAGTTTATTAGTTGACGGGGAGCTGTTTTTT. Protein: CASSLLVDGELFF.